This T cell receptor beta chain was sequenced in a study of beta chain features in type 1 diabetes. In the study overall: All samples combined gave 107,917,701 sorted cells for examination. Study-wide results and limits: Within each of all four CD4+ subsets, Type 1 diabetes patients had TCRB CDR3s that were moderately but significantly shorter.

Of note for this clone: Its target is unknown.

Reverse transcription of all isolated RNA meant that expressed TCRB transcripts were sequenced. Method: immunoSEQ multiplex PCR; TCRdb's copy keeps in-frame clones and lacks some. The data hold over 90,000 clones, with roughly 28% observed a single time. The CDR3 runs to 14 residues. CDR1 is LNHDA, CDR2 SQIVND, per germline (reference sequence). V was clipped by 3 bases and J by 4 bases, with 10 bases between them. Sequences were obtained from central memory CD4+ T cells from blood. The chain recombines TRBV19 with TRBJ2-1; unclear D gene. The clonotype comes from a woman aged 18-29 years with type 1 diabetes. CDR3 DNA sequence: TGTGCCAGTAGTATGTTGACATCTTACAATGAGCAGTTCTTC. It codes for CASSMLTSYNEQFF.